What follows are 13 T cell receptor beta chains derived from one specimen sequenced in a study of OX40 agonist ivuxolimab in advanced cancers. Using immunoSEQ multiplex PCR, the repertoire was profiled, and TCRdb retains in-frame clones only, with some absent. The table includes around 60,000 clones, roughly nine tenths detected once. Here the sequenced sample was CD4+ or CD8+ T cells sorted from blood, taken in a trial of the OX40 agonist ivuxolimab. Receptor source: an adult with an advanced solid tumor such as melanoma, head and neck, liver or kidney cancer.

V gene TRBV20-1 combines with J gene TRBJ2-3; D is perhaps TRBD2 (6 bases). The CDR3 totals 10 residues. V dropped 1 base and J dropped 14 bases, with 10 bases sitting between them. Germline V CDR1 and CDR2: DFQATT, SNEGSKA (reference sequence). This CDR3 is CSARAGRGYF. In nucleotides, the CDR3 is TGCAGTGCTAGAGCCGGGAGAGGGTATTTT.

CDR3 region: CASSLVSDVRTQYF. As DNA, the CDR3 is TGTGCCAGCAGCTTAGTGAGTGACGTCCGTACGCAGTATTTT. J is TRBJ2-3 and V is TRBV7-2; D gene uncertain. This CDR3 has 14 residues. CDR1 is SGHTA and CDR2 is FQGNSA in the germline V gene. V lost 1 base, J lost 8 bases, and 13 bases lay in between. The entire variable domain, with the rest obtained from reference TRBV7-2 and TRBJ2-3, is as follows: GAGVSQSPSNKVTEKGKDVELRCDPISGHTALYWYRQSLGQGLEFLIYFQGNSAPDKSGLPSDRFSAERTGGSVSTLTIQRTQQEDSAVYLCASSLVSDVRTQYFGPGTRLTVL.

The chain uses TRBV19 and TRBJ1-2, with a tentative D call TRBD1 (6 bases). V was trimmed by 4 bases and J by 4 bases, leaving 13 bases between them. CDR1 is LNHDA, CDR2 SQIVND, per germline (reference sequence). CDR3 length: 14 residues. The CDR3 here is CASSRADRPYGYTF. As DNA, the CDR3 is TGTGCCAGTAGTAGGGCGGACAGACCCTATGGCTACACCTTC.

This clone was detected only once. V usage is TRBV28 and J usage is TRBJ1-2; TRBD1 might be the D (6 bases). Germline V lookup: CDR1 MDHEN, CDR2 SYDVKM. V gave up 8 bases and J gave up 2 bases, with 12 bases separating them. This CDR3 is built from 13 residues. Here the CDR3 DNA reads TGTGCCAGCCTTCAACAGGGAAACTATGGCTACACCTTC. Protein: CASLQQGNYGYTF.

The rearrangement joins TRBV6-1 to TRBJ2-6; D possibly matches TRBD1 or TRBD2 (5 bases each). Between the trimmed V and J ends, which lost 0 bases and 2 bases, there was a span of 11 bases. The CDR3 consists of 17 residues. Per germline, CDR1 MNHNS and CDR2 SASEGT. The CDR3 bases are TGTGCCAGCAGTGAAGCGCGGCAGGGAGCTGGGGCCAACGTCCTGACTTTC. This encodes CASSEARQGAGANVLTF.

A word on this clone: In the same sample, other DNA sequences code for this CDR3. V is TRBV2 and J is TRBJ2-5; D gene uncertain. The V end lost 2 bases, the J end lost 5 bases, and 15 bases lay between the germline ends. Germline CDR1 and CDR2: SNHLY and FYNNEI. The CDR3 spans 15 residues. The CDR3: CASSESVVRGETQYF. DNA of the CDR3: TGTGCCAGCAGTGAATCGGTCGTGCGCGGTGAGACCCAGTACTTC.

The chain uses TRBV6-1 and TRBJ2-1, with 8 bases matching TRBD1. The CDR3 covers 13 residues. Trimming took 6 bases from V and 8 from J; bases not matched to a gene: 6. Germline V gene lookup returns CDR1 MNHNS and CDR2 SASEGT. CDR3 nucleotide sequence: TGTGCCAGCAGCCCGGGACAGGTACATGAGCAGTTCTTC. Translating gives CASSPGQVHEQFF.

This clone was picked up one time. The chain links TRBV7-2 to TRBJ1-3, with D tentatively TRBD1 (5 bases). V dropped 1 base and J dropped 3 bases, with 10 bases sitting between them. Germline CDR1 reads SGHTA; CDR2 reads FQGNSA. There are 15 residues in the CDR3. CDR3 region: CASSLDWGSGNTIYF. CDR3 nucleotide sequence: TGTGCCAGCAGCTTAGATTGGGGCAGTGGAAACACCATATATTTT.

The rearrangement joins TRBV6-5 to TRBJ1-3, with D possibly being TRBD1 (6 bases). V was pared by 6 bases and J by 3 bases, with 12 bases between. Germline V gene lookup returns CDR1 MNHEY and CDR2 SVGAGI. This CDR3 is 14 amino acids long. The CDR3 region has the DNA TGTGCCAGCAGGGGGGCGCCGGGTGGAAACACCATATATTTT. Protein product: CASRGAPGGNTIYF.

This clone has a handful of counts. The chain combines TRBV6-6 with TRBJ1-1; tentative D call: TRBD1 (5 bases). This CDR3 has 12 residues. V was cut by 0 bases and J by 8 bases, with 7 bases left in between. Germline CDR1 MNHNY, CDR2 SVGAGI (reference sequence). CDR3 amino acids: CASSYSKGEAFF. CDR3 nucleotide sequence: TGTGCCAGCAGTTACTCCAAGGGGGAAGCTTTCTTT.

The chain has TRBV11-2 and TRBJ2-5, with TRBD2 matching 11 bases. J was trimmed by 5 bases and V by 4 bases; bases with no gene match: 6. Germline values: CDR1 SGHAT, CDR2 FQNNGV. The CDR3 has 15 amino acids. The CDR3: CASSSYSGGAETQYF. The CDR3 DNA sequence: TGTGCCAGCAGCTCATATAGCGGGGGGGCCGAGACCCAGTACTTC.

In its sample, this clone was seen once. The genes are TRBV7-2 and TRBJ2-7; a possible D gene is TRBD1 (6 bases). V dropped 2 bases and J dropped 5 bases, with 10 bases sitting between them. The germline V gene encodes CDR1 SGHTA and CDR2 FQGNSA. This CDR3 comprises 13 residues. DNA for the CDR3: TGTGCCAGCAGCTTACAGGGGTTAAACGAGCAGTACTTC. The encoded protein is CASSLQGLNEQYF.

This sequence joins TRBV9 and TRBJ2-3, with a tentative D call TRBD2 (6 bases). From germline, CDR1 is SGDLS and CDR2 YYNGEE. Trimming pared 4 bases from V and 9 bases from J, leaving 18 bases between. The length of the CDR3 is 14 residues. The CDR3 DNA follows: TGTGCCAGCAGCCCTCGTTACGGGGGAGACACGCAGTATTTT. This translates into CASSPRYGGDTQYF.